Detailed here is one TCR beta chain. Its antigen is unknown. Exclusion of a patient followed from autoimmune disease history or systemic immunosuppression. Patients had blood sampled at baseline and again on cycle 4 day 1 and cycle 7 day 1. The ends lost 7 bases at V and 6 bases at J; junction bases unmatched: 11. Germline V gene lookup returns CDR1 LNHDA and CDR2 SQIVND (reference sequence). CDR3 length: 15 residues. The sample is drawn from a study of OX40 agonist ivuxolimab in advanced cancers. The overall study: It was permissible to have had prior anti-PD-1, anti-PD-L1 or anti-CTLA-4 therapy, and over 35% had some.

Regarding the study as a whole: The study observed clonal expansion of CD4+ and CD8+ blood T cells by week 6 at 0.1 to 3.0 mg/kg.

Sequencing used immunoSEQ multiplex PCR; TCRdb keeps in-frame clones, though not all of them. The top ten hold under 3.5% of the sample, which has roughly 75,000 clones, 80% to 90% seen once. Material: CD4+ or CD8+ T cells sorted from blood, obtained in a trial of the OX40 agonist ivuxolimab. The clonotype originates from an adult with an advanced solid tumor such as melanoma, head and neck, liver or kidney cancer. J is TRBJ2-2 and V is TRBV19, with 7 nucleotides matching TRBD2. The CDR3 reads CASTPGSGVAGELFF. Written as DNA, the CDR3 is TGTGCCAGTACCCCCGGGAGCGGGGTTGCCGGGGAGCTGTTTTTT.